This paragraph covers one TCR beta chain sequence. Its cognate antigen is unknown. This sample stems from a study of human T cells and chemical hapten exposure. Study details: From small differences in pooled library volume came most of the variation in per-sample TCR yields. Study outcomes and limitations: Given that the donors had alopecia, their immune response may differ from that seen in healthy people.

Trimming shortened V by 3 bases and J by 2 bases, and 2 bases separated the two germline ends. CDR1 and CDR2 from the germline V gene are SGHAT and FQNNGV. This CDR3 comprises 13 residues. Treatment given: therapeutic diphenylcyclopropenone sensitization with weekly scalp DPC. The library put unique molecular identifiers onto individual cDNA molecules. Authors' data handling: TCR counts had a median of about 100,000 per sample and spanned roughly 20,000 to 690,600. In TCRdb, the reads were re-called with MiXCR into one record per CDR3 protein. The V and J calls follow TCRdb's processing rather than the paper's. The repertoire holds just over 2,500 distinct CDR3 sequences, around 41% seen once, with roughly 9.8% in the top ten.

The rearrangement uses TRBV11-2 and TRBJ2-6, with D unclear. This clonotype was sampled from an adult with alopecia areata. Some clones in this sample may be carry-over from other donors' samples. This table probably holds off-target reads from a library built for another chain. This sample comprised whole blood, obtained before DPC sensitization or 2, 6, or about 24 weeks after (not recorded which). The CDR3, as DNA: TGTGCCAGCAGCTTTGCTGGGGCCAACGTCCTGACTTTC. As protein: CASSFAGANVLTF.